These 4 T cell receptor beta chains share one sample of origin, sequenced in a study of control samples from healthy donors and cancer patients. This table comes from immunoSEQ multiplex PCR, and its TCRdb copy is limited to in-frame clones, with some not included. The data contain 60,000 to 95,000 clones, 75% to 90% of them singletons. Material: PBMCs. The receptors were gathered from a woman between 45 and 60 years old with colorectal cancer.

The chain is built from TRBV4-1 and TRBJ2-1; D perhaps matches TRBD1 (6 bases). Germline V gene sequence: CDR1 MGHRA, CDR2 YSYEKL. The CDR3 has 15 residues. The germline V and J ends were trimmed by 4 bases and 1 base, with 11 bases remaining between them. DNA of the CDR3: TGCGCCAGCAGCCCAAGGACAGTGTCCTACAATGAGCAGTTCTTC. Its translation is CASSPRTVSYNEQFF.

This clone was counted between two and nine times. The chain carries TRBV15 and TRBJ2-7; D is unclear. CDR1 and CDR2 from the germline V gene are LNHNV and YYDKDF (reference sequence). The CDR3 extends over 14 amino acids. The ends were cut back, 3 bases at V and 6 bases at J, with 15 bases in the middle. CDR3 protein: CATSRDLGSLEQYV. The DNA for the CDR3 is TGTGCCACCAGCAGGGACCTAGGAAGCCTCGAGCAGTACGTC.

The chain combines TRBV9 with TRBJ2-5; TRBD1 is a possible D gene (6 bases). Deletions cut 0 bases from V and 4 bases from J, with 7 bases between. CDR1 and CDR2 from the germline V gene are SGDLS and YYNGEE. The CDR3 spans 13 residues. The CDR3 sequence: CASSVEQGETQYF. DNA for the CDR3: TGTGCCAGCAGCGTAGAACAGGGAGAGACCCAGTACTTC.

In this sample, this clone turned up once. The rearrangement joins TRBV29-1 to TRBJ2-3, with D perhaps matching TRBD1 (6 bases). Germline loops: CDR1 SQVTM, CDR2 ANQGSEA. The CDR3 has 19 amino acids. V was shortened by 4 bases and J by 2 bases, with 28 bases between the two germline ends. Here the CDR3 reads CSVGGTPRNLRWITDTQYF. Here the CDR3 DNA reads TGCAGCGTTGGAGGGACACCGAGGAATCTCAGGTGGATCACAGATACGCAGTATTTT.